This T cell receptor (beta chain) was captured in a study of cytomegalovirus exposure and HLA in healthy donors. Across the study: A prior analysis found fewer than 120 million unique TCR beta sequences from 150 million to 200 million T cells. Findings and caveats of the study: Reported performance of the classifier showed diagnosis of cytomegalovirus status with high specificity and sensitivity. Most subjects had HLA-A and HLA-B alleles reportedly predicted accurately by TCR beta sequences. A later analysis found TCR association rates differed by HLA locus, highest for DRB1 and lowest for HLA-C.

This CDR3 is 14 amino acids long. Per germline, CDR1 MGHRA and CDR2 YSYEKL. V was trimmed by 2 bases and J by 0 bases, leaving 7 bases between them. Amplification used 60 Vbeta primers and 13 Jbeta primers. Measured with immunoSEQ multiplex PCR; TCRdb has only the in-frame clones, and not every one. This table has under 150,000 clones, approximately 77% appearing once. Concerning this clone itself: Its antigen is currently unknown.

The specimen sequenced was PBMCs. The J gene is TRBJ1-1, the V gene TRBV4-1; D might be TRBD1 (6 bases). This TCR was recovered from a woman between 45 and 65 years old in good health and CMV-seronegative. DNA for the CDR3: TGCGCCAGCAGCCAATACAGGGTGAACACTGAAGCTTTCTTT. Its translation is CASSQYRVNTEAFF.